This T cell receptor (beta chain) comes out of a study of lymphopenia after photon versus proton radiotherapy. The assay was immunoSEQ multiplex PCR, and TCRdb's table has in-frame clones only and misses some. The data show 65,000 to 75,000 clones, about nine tenths seen once. Study-wide results and limits: In patients who died, overall survival fell as post-nadir TCR diversity dropped more. Post-nadir diversity loss with photons came from oligoclonal expansion, particularly CD8+ Temra cells. Authors raise, but do not show, better survival with proton therapy. Proton therapy kept repertoires fairly stable, unlike photons, which gained effector/memory cells.

This CDR3 has 17 residues. From germline, CDR1 is MNHEY and CDR2 SMNVEV (reference sequence). Trimming stripped 0 bases from V and 1 base from J, with 15 bases between. Worth noting for this clone: Its antigen is not identified.

The clonotype comes from a man older than 75 with esophageal cancer. Sequencing was performed on peripheral blood, taken from a patient treated with proton-based radiotherapy. The gene calls are TRBV27 and TRBJ1-1; D not certain. The CDR3 here is CASSLSPIVRGNTEAFF. The CDR3 coding sequence is TGTGCCAGCAGTTTATCGCCTATTGTCCGGGGGAACACTGAAGCTTTCTTT.